This T cell receptor beta chain originates from a study of blood T cells in healthy people across ages. The study's findings and limits: Estimated diversity, derived from one million T cells, was regarded as an underestimate.

Next came a second PCR, run for about 7 to 12 cycles, which used a sample-barcoded 5' primer along with a J-beta primer mix. A tag from a template-switch adaptor with 12 random nucleotides marked each cDNA molecule. In TCRdb, the 5' RACE reads were re-called with MiXCR into one record per CDR3 protein. The sample carries some 1.5 million distinct CDR3 sequences, 25% to 30% recorded once. This clonotype came up many times. Its antigen is unknown. The ends were cut back, 4 bases at V and 4 bases at J, with 9 bases in the middle. The V gene's germline CDR1 is KGHDR and CDR2 SFDVKD. The CDR3 length is 13 residues.

This clonotype originated in a woman between 25 and 40 years old in good health. The rearrangement links TRBV24-1 to TRBJ2-5; possible D gene TRBD2, 5 bases. The sequencing input was blood. The CDR3 coding sequence is TGTGCCACCAGTGAGAGGGATCGAGAGACCCAGTACTTC. This encodes CATSERDRETQYF.